This TCR beta chain was captured by sequencing in a study of blood T cells in healthy people across ages. PBMCs numbering at least 6.5 million were isolated per sample. Primed by a sample-barcoded 5' primer and a J-beta primer mix, a second PCR proceeded for about 6 to 12 cycles. TCRdb itself ran the 5' RACE reads through MiXCR, one entry per CDR3 protein. In the table there are hundreds of thousands of distinct CDR3 sequences, roughly 50% of which are singletons. Germline values: CDR1 MNHNS, CDR2 SASEGT. V dropped 3 bases and J dropped 6; count of bases not matched to a gene: 8. The CDR3 has 16 residues.

The sequenced material came from blood. The chain employs TRBV6-1 and TRBJ1-4; TRBD1 matches 9 bases. This clonotype originated in a man in his sixties in good health. This CDR3 is CASSEGQGPPDEKLFF. DNA of the CDR3: TGTGCCAGCAGTGAGGGACAGGGCCCGCCCGATGAAAAACTGTTTTTT.